Described below is a single TCR beta chain sequence and its context. This entry is derived from a study of blood T cell repertoires in COVID-19. Produced via immunoSEQ multiplex PCR; TCRdb's table is partial and in-frame only. The sample has about 41,000 clones, around four fifths seen once; the top ten hold around two fifths. Germline V gene data show CDR1 as MRHNA and CDR2 as SNTAGT. V lost 4 bases and J 6 bases, leaving 10 bases between the germline ends. The CDR3 runs to 13 residues. The clonotype originates from a woman aged 80 or older with active or convalescent COVID-19. The chain combines TRBV6-4 with TRBJ2-1; possible D gene TRBD2, 6 bases. The sample was peripheral blood. Here the CDR3 DNA reads TGTGCCAGCAGTGTTACCGGGGGCAATGAGCAGTTCTTC. Its translation is CASSVTGGNEQFF.